This TCR beta chain was captured in a study of vaccination effects on CD4 cells after COVID-19. Upon completion of 10 to 11 days in culture, CD4+ T cells were isolated. Each person got two doses of an mRNA SARS-CoV-2 vaccine, BNT162b2 or mRNA-1273. On this clone itself: Its antigen is not identified.

Assay: immunoSEQ multiplex PCR; the TCRdb copy retains only in-frame clones and omits some. Among approximately 66,000 clones, approximately 79% were seen once, and the ten largest hold 2.4%. J was trimmed by 5 bases and V by 8 bases; bases with no gene match: 16. This CDR3 has 17 amino acids. CDR1 LNHDA and CDR2 SQIVND come from the germline V gene (reference sequence). This TCR was recovered from a human donor who received a COVID-19 vaccine. V and J are TRBV19 and TRBJ2-5, with TRBD1 matching 11 bases. Sequenced here: CD4+ T cells from PBMCs cultured without peptide, sampled after COVID-19 vaccination. CDR3 DNA: TGTGCCAGTTCACGGTTACTTATGGACAGGGGGCATGAGACCCAGTACTTC. It specifies CASSRLLMDRGHETQYF.